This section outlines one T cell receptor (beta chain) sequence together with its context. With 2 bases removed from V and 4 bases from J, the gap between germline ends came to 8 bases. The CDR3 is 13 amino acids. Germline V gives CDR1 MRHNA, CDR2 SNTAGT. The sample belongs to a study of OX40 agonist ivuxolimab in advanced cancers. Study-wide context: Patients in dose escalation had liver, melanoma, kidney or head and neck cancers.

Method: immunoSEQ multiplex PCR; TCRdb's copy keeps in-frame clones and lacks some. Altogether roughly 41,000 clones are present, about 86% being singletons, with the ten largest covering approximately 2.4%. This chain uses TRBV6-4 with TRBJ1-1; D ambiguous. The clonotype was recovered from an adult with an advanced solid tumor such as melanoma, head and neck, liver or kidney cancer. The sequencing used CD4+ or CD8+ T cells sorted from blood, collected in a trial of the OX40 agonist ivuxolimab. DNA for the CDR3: TGTGCCAGCAGTGACAGGGAGGGCACTGAAGCTTTCTTT. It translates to CASSDREGTEAFF.